Below are 7 T cell receptor beta chains sequenced from a single sample in a study of CD8 T cells in ankylosing spondylitis. One entry per CDR3 protein, called by TCRdb with MiXCR from the 5' RACE reads. The repertoire holds about 130,000 distinct CDR3 sequences, roughly a tenth seen once, with about 3.3% in the top ten. The sample was blood, either unsorted or a sorted T cell fraction (not recorded which). Source of these receptors: a male donor with ankylosing spondylitis or in good health (not recorded which).

With respect to this clonotype: This sequence may be a read error, since a much larger clone differs from it by one base. This chain connects TRBV29-1 to TRBJ2-5; 8 nucleotides line up with TRBD2. Germline CDR1 is SQVTM and CDR2 is ANQGSEA. The CDR3 totals 15 residues. CDR3 in DNA: TGCAGCGTTGCGACTAGCGAGAAGTACCAAGAGCCCCAGTACTTC. Translation gives CSVATSEKYQEPQYF.

This clonotype was counted at least ten times. The gene calls are TRBV29-1 and TRBJ2-7, with 9 bases matching TRBD2. Germline lookup yields CDR1 SQVTM and CDR2 ANQGSEA. V was clipped by 1 base and J by 2 bases; unmatched bases: 9. The CDR3 is made up of 16 amino acids. The DNA of the CDR3 is TGCAGCGTTGAAGCGGGGAATAGCGGGAGCCCCTACGAGCAGTACTTC. This codes for CSVEAGNSGSPYEQYF.

This clonotype showed up just a few times. The V call is TRBV5-1, the J call TRBJ2-3; possibly TRBD1 for D (5 bases). This CDR3 comprises 16 residues. V was clipped by 2 bases and J by 0 bases, with 13 bases between them. In germline, CDR1 is SGHRS, CDR2 YFSETQ. CDR3 sequence reads: CASSLQDTASTDTQYF. The DNA of the CDR3 is TGCGCCAGCAGCTTACAGGACACCGCTAGCACAGATACGCAGTATTTT.

The table lists this clonotype with many counts. The J gene is TRBJ2-7, the V gene TRBV5-1; 11 nucleotides line up with TRBD2. Per germline, CDR1 SGHRS and CDR2 YFSETQ. The V and J ends lost 4 bases and 2 bases, in that order; junction bases with no gene match: 5. The CDR3 runs to 15 residues. CDR3 DNA sequence: TGCGCCAGCAGCAAACTAGCGGGAGCACCCTACGAGCAGTACTTC. Translation gives CASSKLAGAPYEQYF.

The table lists this clonotype with many counts. This chain links TRBV12-3 or TRBV12-4 with TRBJ2-2; D may be TRBD2 (6 bases). This CDR3 contains 15 residues. Trimming left V 7 bases short and J 5 bases short, with 17 bases between. DNA for the CDR3: TGTGCCAGCACCGTCGGTTCTGGGGGGACCGGGGAGCTGTTTTTT. Protein: CASTVGSGGTGELFF.

This clonotype was counted ten times or more. The chain has TRBV6-5 and TRBJ2-1; 7 bases fit TRBD1. Germline V gene sequence: CDR1 MNHEY, CDR2 SVGAGI. V dropped 2 bases and J dropped 3; count of bases not matched to a gene: 1. CDR3 length: 14 residues. The DNA of the CDR3 is TGTGCCAGCAGTTACCGACAGGGCTACAATGAGCAGTTCTTC. Translating it yields CASSYRQGYNEQFF.

The chain has TRBV20-1 and TRBJ2-7, with 8 nucleotides matching TRBD2. The junction had 7 bases not matched to a gene; V was cut back by 6 bases and J by 0 bases. This CDR3 has 14 amino acids. Germline lookup yields CDR1 DFQATT and CDR2 SNEGSKA (reference sequence). The CDR3 coding sequence is TGCAGTGCAGGCCCACTAGCGGACTCCTACGAGCAGTACTTC. It translates to CSAGPLADSYEQYF.